Listed below are T cell receptor beta chains from one sample, sequenced in a study of shared clonotypes between healthy human individuals. The table came from immunoSEQ multiplex PCR; TCRdb's copy has only in-frame clones and leaves some out. The sample holds just over 2,000,000 clones; approximately 94% are singletons and the top ten take roughly 1%. Sequencing was carried out using naive CD8+ T cells sorted from blood. Receptors were obtained from a man aged 18 to 30 in good health. Both conserved end residues are part of each CDR3. D genes are given only for firm matches. Some rows have no size entry. The others give once, few or many, or a class for an expanded clone.

J	V	size	D	CDR3	DNA
TRBJ2-5	TRBV18	NA	NA	CASSLDTGPEETQYF	TGTGCCAGCTCCCTGGATACGGGGCCTGAAGAGACCCAGTACTTC
TRBJ2-7	TRBV19	NA	NA	CASSVAVTNYEQYF	TGTGCCAGTAGTGTCGCCGTGACCAACTACGAGCAGTACTTC
TRBJ2-1	TRBV5-1	NA	NA	CASSSESHGNEQFF	TGCGCCAGCAGCTCAGAGAGTCACGGCAATGAGCAGTTCTTC
TRBJ2-1	TRBV6-5	once	NA	CASSYFGEQFF	TGTGCCAGCAGTTATTTCGGTGAGCAGTTCTTC
TRBJ2-5	TRBV6-5	NA	NA	CASSYTPTLETQYF	TGTGCCAGCAGTTATACCCCAACACTGGAGACCCAGTACTTC
TRBJ2-3	TRBV19	NA	TRBD2	CASSTVVAGEDTQYF	TGTGCCAGTAGTACGGTGGTAGCGGGGGAAGATACGCAGTATTTT
TRBJ2-4	TRBV4-3	NA	NA	CASSQDPDPADIQYF	TGCGCCAGCAGCCAAGATCCGGACCCCGCGGACATTCAGTACTTC
TRBJ2-3	TRBV7-9	NA	TRBD2	CASSLASPSGGPTDTQYF	TGTGCCAGCAGCTTAGCTTCGCCTAGCGGGGGTCCCACAGATACGCAGTATTTT
TRBJ1-2	TRBV5-4	NA	NA	CASSLPGTGYGYTF	TGTGCCAGCAGCTTGCCCGGGACGGGCTATGGCTACACCTTC
TRBJ2-1	TRBV15	NA	TRBD2	CATSRLAGESGSYNEQFF	TGTGCCACCAGCAGACTAGCGGGAGAGTCCGGCTCCTACAATGAGCAGTTCTTC
TRBJ1-2	TRBV27	NA	NA	CASSPPGGGYTF	TGTGCCAGCAGTCCCCCGGGTGGAGGCTACACCTTC
TRBJ2-2	TRBV6-5	NA	NA	CASSYGEGSGELFF	TGTGCCAGCAGTTACGGAGAGGGGTCCGGGGAGCTGTTTTTT
TRBJ1-2	TRBV5-8	once	NA	CASSLGPEGVGGYTF	TGTGCCAGCAGCTTGGGGCCCGAGGGGGTAGGAGGCTACACCTTC
TRBJ2-3	TRBV28	once	NA	CASSSHWADTQYF	TGTGCCAGCAGCTCCCATTGGGCCGATACGCAGTATTTT
TRBJ1-2	TRBV19	once	NA	CASSIGDEGDGYTF	TGTGCCAGTAGTATCGGGGACGAGGGAGATGGCTACACCTTC
TRBJ2-7	TRBV19	NA	NA	CASSTGSLYEQYF	TGTGCCAGTAGTACAGGTTCCCTCTACGAGCAGTACTTC
TRBJ1-2	TRBV4-3	NA	NA	CASSQDGRAPINYGYTF	TGCGCCAGCAGCCAAGACGGTAGGGCGCCCATTAACTATGGCTACACCTTC
TRBJ1-6	TRBV2	NA	NA	CASSLMGEGNSPLHF	TGTGCCAGCAGCCTGATGGGGGAAGGGAATTCACCCCTCCACTTT
TRBJ2-7	TRBV28	NA	NA	CASSLGGSPYYEQYF	TGTGCCAGCAGTTTAGGCGGGTCCCCCTACTACGAGCAGTACTTC
TRBJ2-3	TRBV11-2	NA	NA	CASSPTRGITDTQYF	TGTGCCAGCAGCCCTACTAGGGGGATCACAGATACGCAGTATTTT
TRBJ1-1	TRBV30	NA	TRBD1	CAWSETGWDGAFF	TGTGCCTGGAGTGAGACAGGGTGGGATGGGGCTTTCTTT